These 12 T cell receptor beta chains came from one sample sequenced in a study of Graves' ophthalmopathy and Graves' hyperthyroidism. Amplified material comprised TCR beta CDR3 regions derived from RNA transcripts. HTBI-primed RT-PCR formed the first round, and a multiplex PCR formed the second. One entry per CDR3 protein results from TCRdb running MiXCR on the multiplex PCR reads. Of hundreds of thousands of distinct CDR3 sequences listed, approximately 39% are singletons. The sequenced material came from peripheral blood. Receptors originate from an adult man with Graves' ophthalmopathy.

The J gene is TRBJ2-7, the V gene TRBV19, with 7 bases aligning to TRBD2. Germline assignment: CDR1 LNHDA and CDR2 SQIVND (reference sequence). V trimming: 9 bases; J trimming: 1 base; junction bases outside the gene matches: 15. The CDR3 consists of 16 residues. The CDR3 is CASTLGGPAGSYEQYF. The CDR3 DNA is TGTGCCAGCACCTTGGGCGGACCAGCGGGGTCCTACGAGCAGTACTTC.

This clonotype has a count of ten or more. The V and J genes are TRBV7-3 and TRBJ2-7, with D possibly called TRBD1 or TRBD2 (5 bases each). The V gene's germline CDR1 is SGHTA and CDR2 FQGTGA. Trimming pared 5 bases from V and 3 bases from J, leaving 20 bases between. This CDR3 is 16 amino acids long. The CDR3 nucleotides are TGTGCCAGCAGCCCCTCGGGACCGAGTACCAACTACGAGCAGTACTTC. It specifies CASSPSGPSTNYEQYF.

Remarks on this clonotype: This sequence may be a read error, since a much larger clone differs from it by one base. The genes are TRBV9 and TRBJ2-7; D may be TRBD1 (5 bases). Germline V gives CDR1 SGDLS, CDR2 YYNGEE. CDR3 length: 14 amino acids. V was shortened by 4 bases and J by 0 bases, with 11 bases between the two germline ends. The DNA of the CDR3 is TGTGCCAGCAGCCCCTGGGGCTACTCCTACGAGCAGTACTTC. Translated: CASSPWGYSYEQYF.

V is TRBV6-1 and J is TRBJ1-4; D gene ambiguous. Germline V lookup: CDR1 MNHNS, CDR2 SASEGT. Trimming removed 6 bases from V and 8 bases from J, with 13 bases in between. This CDR3 is built from 13 residues. For the CDR3, the DNA is TGTGCCAGCAGCCTCTGGAGGAAAGAAAAACTGTTTTTT. Residues: CASSLWRKEKLFF.

This clonotype was picked up many times. The chain carries TRBV14 and TRBJ1-1; maybe TRBD1 (5 bases). The CDR3 has 12 residues. Trimming left V 6 bases short and J 4 bases short, with 9 bases between. Germline V gives CDR1 SGHDN, CDR2 FVKESK. CDR3 sequence (DNA): TGTGCCAGCAGACAGGAGGGCACTGAAGCTTTCTTT. This translates into CASRQEGTEAFF.

Of note for this clonotype: The CDR3 ends on some other residue instead of the conserved phenylalanine or tryptophan, so this is likely a read error. The DNA is left out, because the CDR3 cannot be placed on it with certainty; the CDR3 is given as TCRdb lists it. The rearrangement uses TRBV10-3 and TRBJ1-4. The length of the CDR3 is 9 amino acids, counting both ends. Germline-derived CDR1 and CDR2 are ENHRY and SYGVKD. The chain's CDR3 is CAISEGQLY.

In the case of this clonotype: Its ends do not fully match the called genes, so a read error is possible. The genes are TRBV10-3 and TRBJ2-7; the match to TRBD2 covers 9 bases. The CDR3 spans 15 residues. Per the germline V gene, CDR1 is ENHRY and CDR2 is SYGVKD. The CDR3: CASSSQTSGPYEQYF. The CDR3 DNA reads as TGTGCCAGCAGTAGCCAGACTAGCGGCCCCTACGAGCAGTACTTC.

This clonotype has a single count. The rearrangement joins TRBV29-1 to TRBJ2-7; D is unclear. CDR3 size: 13 residues. The V end lost 4 bases, the J end lost 0 bases, and 10 bases lay between the germline ends. Germline loops: CDR1 SQVTM, CDR2 ANQGSEA. The CDR3 DNA is TGCAGCGTTGGGGAACGGAGCTCCTACGAGCAGTACTTC. Its translation: CSVGERSSYEQYF.

As to this clonotype: Compared with germline, one end of the junction differs, possibly owing to a read error. This chain connects TRBV10-3 to TRBJ2-5, with 9 positions matching TRBD1. Germline CDR1 and CDR2: ENHRY and SYGVKD. This CDR3 has 15 residues. The CDR3 protein is CASSAPGQGKETQYF. The CDR3 DNA follows: TGTGCCAGCAGTGCGCCGGGACAGGGTAAAGAGACCCAGTACTTC.

This clonotype has at least ten counts. The rearrangement uses TRBV7-2 and TRBJ2-7, with TRBD2 matching over 14 bases. Germline lookup yields CDR1 SGHTA and CDR2 FQGNSA. CDR3 length equals 16 residues. With V trimmed by 5 bases and J by 5 bases, 8 bases remained unmatched. The CDR3 DNA follows: TGTGCCAGCAGCCGACCACCGGGACTAGCGGGGGACGAGCAGTACTTC. It encodes CASSRPPGLAGDEQYF.

This clonotype was picked up many times. The V and J genes are TRBV15 and TRBJ1-3, with a possible D match to TRBD1 (5 bases). Trimming shortened V by 0 bases and J by 2 bases, and 11 bases separated the two germline ends. The CDR3 spans 16 residues. CDR1 is LNHNV, CDR2 YYDKDF, per germline (reference sequence). CDR3 sequence: CATSREKGSPGNTIYF. For the CDR3, the DNA is TGTGCCACCAGCAGAGAAAAGGGGAGCCCTGGAAACACCATATATTTT. Full variable domain (missing parts from reference TRBV15 and TRBJ1-3): DAMVIQNPRYQVTQFGKPVTLSCSQTLNHNVMYWYQQKSSQAPKLLFHYYDKDFNNEADTPDNFQSRRPNTSFCFLDIRSPGLGDTAMYLCATSREKGSPGNTIYFGEGSWLTVV.

This clonotype occurred many times. The rearrangement links TRBV7-2 to TRBJ1-1; a weak D match, TRBD1 (6 bases). The CDR3 runs 15 residues. Trimming shortened V by 1 base and J by 1 base, and 10 bases separated the two germline ends. Per germline, CDR1 SGHTA and CDR2 FQGNSA. CDR3 amino acids: CASSLEGRGNTEAFF. The CDR3 nucleotides are TGTGCCAGCAGCTTAGAGGGCAGGGGGAACACTGAAGCTTTCTTT.